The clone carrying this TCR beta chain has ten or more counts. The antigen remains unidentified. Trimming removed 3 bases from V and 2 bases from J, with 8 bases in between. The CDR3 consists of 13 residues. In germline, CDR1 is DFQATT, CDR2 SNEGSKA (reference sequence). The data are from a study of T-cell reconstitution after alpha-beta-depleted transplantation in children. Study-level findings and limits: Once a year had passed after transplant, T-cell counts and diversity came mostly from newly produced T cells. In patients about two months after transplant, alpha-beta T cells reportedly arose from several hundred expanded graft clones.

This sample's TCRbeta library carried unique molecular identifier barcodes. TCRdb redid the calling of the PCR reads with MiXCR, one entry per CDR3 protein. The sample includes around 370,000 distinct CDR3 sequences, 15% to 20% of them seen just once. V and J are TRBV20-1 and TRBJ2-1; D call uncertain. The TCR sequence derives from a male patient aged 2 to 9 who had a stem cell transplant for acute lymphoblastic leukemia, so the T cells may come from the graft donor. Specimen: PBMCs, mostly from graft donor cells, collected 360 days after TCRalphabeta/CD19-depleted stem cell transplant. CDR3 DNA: TGCAGTGCTAGCCCAGACACCTACAATGAGCAGTTCTTC. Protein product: CSASPDTYNEQFF.